The source of this T cell receptor beta chain is a study of blood T cell repertoires in COVID-19. Turning to the study itself: The samples span acute and convalescent COVID-19 from the United States, Italy and Spain. Sample material is recorded as cDNA or gDNA derived from T cells, B-cell-depleted T cells, or PBMCs.

In the original analysis: Estimation of nucleated cell counts was performed using reference gene primer amplification. Only in-frame clones appear in the TCRdb table, and some are missing; sequencing was by immunoSEQ multiplex PCR. The D gene and trimming were derived from the DNA, and the V and J assignments and clone size from that table. The table shows over 250,000 clones, with about 85% occurring only once. This clone was seen only once. Other DNA sequences in the same sample also yield this CDR3. Per the germline V gene, CDR1 is SGHAT and CDR2 is FQNNGV. The CDR3 covers 14 residues. V dropped 1 base and J dropped 1 base, with 7 bases sitting between them.

The chain carries TRBV11-2 and TRBJ1-1, with a tentative D call TRBD1 (6 bases). The sequenced sample consisted of peripheral blood. The clonotype originates from a man in his 60s who had recovered from COVID-19. This chain's CDR3 is CASSLATGNTEAFF. For the CDR3, the DNA is TGTGCCAGCAGCTTAGCGACAGGGAACACTGAAGCTTTCTTT.